Presented here are 10 T cell receptor beta chains from one specimen sequenced in a study of CD8+ T cells in alopecia areata. Treatment denoted: oral pan-JAK inhibitor, 5-10 mg twice daily. cDNA reverse transcribed from extracted RNA served as the sequencing template. Clones were read by immunoSEQ multiplex PCR, and TCRdb kept only the in-frame ones, dropping some. This table holds more than 95,000 clones, about nine tenths found once. The sample was CD8+ T cells sorted from blood, taken between weeks 30 and 35, from a patient treated with tofacitinib. The receptors here all came from a human donor with alopecia areata.

The chain links TRBV2 to TRBJ2-1, with D tentatively TRBD2 (6 bases). V was pared by 9 bases and J by 4 bases, with 13 bases between. The V gene's germline CDR1 is SNHLY and CDR2 FYNNEI. The CDR3 is 13 residues long. CDR3 sequence: CASWGEPYNEQFF. CDR3 nucleotides: TGTGCCAGTTGGGGGGAACCTTACAATGAGCAGTTCTTC.

The chain employs TRBV5-5 and TRBJ2-3; D is unclear. Germline-derived CDR1 and CDR2 are SGHKS and YYEKEE (reference sequence). V was trimmed by 2 bases and J by 0 bases, leaving 10 bases between them. The length of the CDR3 is 15 residues. For the CDR3, the DNA is TGTGCCAGCAGCTTAGGAACGTATAGCACAGATACGCAGTATTTT. Translating gives CASSLGTYSTDTQYF.

The V and J genes are TRBV13 and TRBJ2-1; no firm D call. There are 12 residues in the CDR3. The V gene lost 6 bases and the J gene lost 8 bases, with 11 bases spanning the gap. The germline gives CDR1 PRHDT, CDR2 FYEKMQ (reference sequence). CDR3 in DNA: TGTGCCAGCAGTTTCCCCACGGATGAGCAGTTCTTC. This gives the protein CASSFPTDEQFF.

This clone was seen just once. The genes are TRBV5-4 and TRBJ2-3, with D tentatively TRBD2 (6 bases). V lost 3 bases, J lost 3 bases, and 14 bases lay in between. The length of the CDR3 is 15 residues. Germline V gene sequence: CDR1 SGHNT, CDR2 YYREEE (reference sequence). CDR3 coding DNA: TGTGCCAGCAGCTCTCCGGGGGAAGGTACAGATACGCAGTATTTT. As protein: CASSSPGEGTDTQYF.

The V call is TRBV30, the J call TRBJ1-3; D remains unclear. Trimming left V 0 bases short and J 2 bases short, with 14 bases between. The CDR3 runs 16 residues. The germline V gene has CDR1 GTSNPN and CDR2 SVGIG (reference sequence). CDR3 sequence: CAWSVARAGPGNTIYF. In DNA, the CDR3 is TGTGCCTGGAGTGTAGCGCGGGCGGGCCCTGGAAACACCATATATTTT.

The V call is TRBV27, the J call TRBJ2-7, with D perhaps TRBD1 (6 bases). V was pared by 4 bases and J by 10 bases, with 17 bases between. Germline V gives CDR1 MNHEY, CDR2 SMNVEV (reference sequence). The CDR3 sequence is 13 residues long. The CDR3 protein is CASSSADRSSQYF. The CDR3 nucleotides are TGTGCCAGCAGTTCGGCTGACAGGAGCAGTCAGTACTTC.

The rearrangement uses TRBV19 and TRBJ1-6; unclear D gene. CDR1 is LNHDA, CDR2 SQIVND, per germline (reference sequence). V shed 1 base and J shed 0 bases, with 16 bases lying between them. The CDR3 extends over 19 amino acids. The CDR3 region has the DNA TGTGCCAGTAGTATAGGTGAAATCACGGAAAGCTCCTATAATTCACCCCTCCACTTT. It specifies CASSIGEITESSYNSPLHF.

The V call is TRBV11-2, the J call TRBJ1-2; TRBD1 is a possible D gene (6 bases). CDR1 is SGHAT, CDR2 FQNNGV, per germline. The V end lost 5 bases, the J end lost 4 bases, and 17 bases lay between the germline ends. CDR3 length equals 15 residues. This chain's CDR3 is CASSLLGGAGYGYTF. The CDR3 nucleotides read TGTGCCAGCAGCCTACTCGGGGGCGCTGGCTATGGCTACACCTTC.

The chain couples TRBV11-3 to TRBJ2-7, with TRBD2 matching 8 bases. The ends lost 1 base at V and 5 bases at J; junction bases unmatched: 4. This CDR3 comprises 14 residues. CDR1 is SGHNT, CDR2 YENEEA, per germline. The CDR3 protein is CASSLGALADEQYF. Written as DNA, the CDR3 is TGTGCCAGCAGCTTAGGGGCACTAGCGGACGAGCAGTACTTC.

The V call is TRBV4-1, the J call TRBJ2-5; D remains ambiguous. The last part of the DNA fits TRBJ2-7 better; the J call may be wrong. CDR1 MGHRA and CDR2 YSYEKL come from the germline V gene. There are 15 residues in the CDR3. Here the CDR3 DNA reads TGCGCCAGCAGCCAAGCAAGCGCTAGCTCCTACGAGCAGTACTTC. It encodes CASSQASASSYEQYF.